What follows are 14 T cell receptor beta chains derived from one specimen sequenced in a study of blood T cell repertoires in COVID-19. The protocol was immunoSEQ multiplex PCR, while the TCRdb copy is restricted to in-frame clones and leaves out a portion. The repertoire has around 700,000 clones, about nine tenths of them found once; the top ten carry about 0.24%. Sequencing input: peripheral blood. The receptors were gathered from a woman aged 18 to 35 with acute or convalescent COVID-19.

The chain recombines TRBV6-5 with TRBJ2-6, with D perhaps TRBD1 (6 bases). The CDR3 runs 15 residues. CDR1 is MNHEY, CDR2 SVGAGI, per germline. Trimming took off 6 bases at V and 4 bases at J, with 13 bases between the two ends. DNA for the CDR3: TGTGCCAGCAGGCCACAGGGTTCCGGGGCCAACGTCCTGACTTTC. It codes for CASRPQGSGANVLTF.

The genes are TRBV7-9 and TRBJ2-4; possibly TRBD1 for D (5 bases). The germline V gene encodes CDR1 SEHNR and CDR2 FQNEAQ (reference sequence). V was clipped by 1 base and J by 1 base, with 11 bases between them. This CDR3 is built from 16 residues. CDR3 loop: CASSLEPGRAKNIQYF. The CDR3 nucleotides read TGTGCCAGCAGCTTAGAGCCAGGGCGCGCCAAAAACATTCAGTACTTC.

This sequence joins TRBV30 and TRBJ2-2; D remains ambiguous. CDR1 and CDR2 (germline): GTSNPN, SVGIG (reference sequence). V shed 3 bases and J shed 3 bases, with 5 bases lying between them. CDR3 length: 12 amino acids. CDR3 coding DNA: TGTGCCTGGAGGTTCGACACCGGGGAGCTGTTTTTT. Translating it yields CAWRFDTGELFF.

There are a few counts of this clone. The chain recombines TRBV6-5 with TRBJ1-3; 9 bases align to TRBD1. The CDR3 spans 13 residues. From germline, CDR1 is MNHEY and CDR2 SVGAGI. J lost 7 bases, V lost 6 bases, and 4 bases had no gene match. Here the CDR3 DNA reads TGTGCCAGCAGCGGGACAGGGAGCAACACCATATATTTT. Protein sequence: CASSGTGSNTIYF.

This sequence joins TRBV7-2 and TRBJ1-2; D is unclear. Trimming stripped 5 bases from V and 8 bases from J, with 18 bases between. The length of the CDR3 is 14 residues. The germline CDR1 and CDR2 sequences are SGHTA and FQGNSA. The CDR3 DNA follows: TGTGCCAGCAGCCTACCCCGAGGAGGGTCCGGCTACACCTTC. It is translated as CASSLPRGGSGYTF.

The rearrangement uses TRBV6-6 and TRBJ1-3, with 7 bases that match TRBD1. Trimming removed 5 bases from V and 4 bases from J; junction bases left unmatched: 20. The CDR3 length is 19 residues. Germline V gene data show CDR1 as MNHNY and CDR2 as SVGAGI (reference sequence). DNA of the CDR3: TGTGCCAGCAGTCTAAATTTAGGGGGCGTTCTTCGGTCCGGAAACACCATATATTTT. This gives the protein CASSLNLGGVLRSGNTIYF.

This clone was seen once. The chain has TRBV19 and TRBJ2-1; 13 nucleotides match TRBD2. The germline gives CDR1 LNHDA, CDR2 SQIVND (reference sequence). The V gene end was trimmed by 7 bases and the J gene end by 8 bases; junction bases not matched to a gene: 8. The CDR3 extends over 15 amino acids. The chain's CDR3 is CASNPGTSGADEQFF. Here the CDR3 DNA reads TGTGCCAGTAATCCCGGGACTAGCGGGGCTGATGAGCAGTTCTTC. Supplemented by reference TRBV19 and TRBJ2-1, the full variable domain reads DGGITQSPKYLFRKEGQNVTLSCEQNLNHDAMYWYRQDPGQGLRLIYYSQIVNDFQKGDIAEGYSVSREKKESFPLTVTSAQKNPTAFYLCASNPGTSGADEQFFGPGTRLTVL.

The chain joins TRBV29-1 to TRBJ2-3; D might be TRBD1 (6 bases). Germline V gives CDR1 SQVTM, CDR2 ANQGSEA. The CDR3 has 13 amino acids. Trimming took 2 bases from V and 12 from J, leaving 18 bases between them. The CDR3: CSVETPGQFFQYF. The CDR3 bases are TGCAGCGTTGAAACCCCTGGACAGTTTTTTCAGTATTTT.

The gene calls are TRBV10-2 and TRBJ1-6, with a weak D call TRBD1 (6 bases). CDR1 and CDR2 (germline): WSHSY, SAAADI. V was pared by 3 bases and J by 7 bases, with 7 bases between. The CDR3 has 13 residues. CDR3 sequence (DNA): TGCGCCAGCAGTGACACAGGGAATTCACCCCTCCACTTT. It translates to CASSDTGNSPLHF.

V usage is TRBV7-2 and J usage is TRBJ1-3; 8 nucleotides line up with TRBD1. CDR1 is SGHTA, CDR2 FQGNSA, per germline. Trimming removed 2 bases from V and 6 bases from J; junction bases left unmatched: 3. The CDR3 runs to 14 residues. CDR3 protein: CASSLSRGQNTIYF. The CDR3 nucleotides read TGTGCCAGCAGCTTAAGCAGGGGGCAAAACACCATATATTTT.

V is TRBV11-3 and J is TRBJ2-1, with TRBD1 identical over 9 bases. The CDR3 has 18 residues. CDR1 is SGHNT and CDR2 is YENEEA in the germline V gene. V lost 3 bases, J lost 6 bases, and 15 bases stayed unmatched. CDR3 loop: CASSFAPSGQGIVNEQFF. As DNA, the CDR3 is TGTGCCAGCAGCTTTGCCCCATCCGGACAGGGGATAGTCAATGAGCAGTTCTTC.

This clone is a singleton in its sample. The J gene is TRBJ2-3, the V gene TRBV7-9; 10 nucleotides align to TRBD2. V dropped 5 bases and J dropped 3; count of bases not matched to a gene: 11. Germline CDR1 is SEHNR and CDR2 is FQNEAQ (reference sequence). There are 17 residues in the CDR3. As DNA, the CDR3 is TGTGCCAGCAGCCCTAGAGGACTAGCGGTGCTGACAGATACGCAGTATTTT. Protein product: CASSPRGLAVLTDTQYF.

The chain combines TRBV4-3 with TRBJ1-2; D unclear. This CDR3 comprises 17 residues. V was pared by 0 bases and J by 2 bases, with 16 bases between. The V gene's germline CDR1 is LGHNA and CDR2 YSLEER. CDR3 protein: CASSQENVAGINYGYTF. CDR3 DNA sequence: TGCGCCAGCAGCCAAGAAAATGTAGCGGGGATCAACTATGGCTACACCTTC.

The rearrangement links TRBV3-1 (or the pseudogene TRBV3-2) to TRBJ1-2; D call uncertain. The CDR3 has 15 residues. Germline CDR1 and CDR2: LGHDT and YNNKEL (reference sequence). V lost 0 bases and J 8 bases, leaving 16 bases between the germline ends. CDR3 nucleotides: TGTGCCAGCAGCCAAGATGGGTTCGGGAGCGGAGGCTACACCTTC. Its translation: CASSQDGFGSGGYTF.